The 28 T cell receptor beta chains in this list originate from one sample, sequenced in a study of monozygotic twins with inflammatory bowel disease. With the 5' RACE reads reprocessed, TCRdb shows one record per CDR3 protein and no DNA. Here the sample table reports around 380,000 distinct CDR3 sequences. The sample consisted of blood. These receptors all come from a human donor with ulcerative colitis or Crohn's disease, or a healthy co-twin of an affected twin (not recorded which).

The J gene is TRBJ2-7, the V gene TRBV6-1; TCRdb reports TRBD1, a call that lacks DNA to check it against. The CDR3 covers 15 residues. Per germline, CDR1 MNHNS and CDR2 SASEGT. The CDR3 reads CASRPWAGPSYEQYF.

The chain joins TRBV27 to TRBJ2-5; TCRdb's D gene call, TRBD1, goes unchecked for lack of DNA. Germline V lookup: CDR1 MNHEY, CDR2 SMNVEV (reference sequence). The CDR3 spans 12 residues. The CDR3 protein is CANPGGRKTQYF.

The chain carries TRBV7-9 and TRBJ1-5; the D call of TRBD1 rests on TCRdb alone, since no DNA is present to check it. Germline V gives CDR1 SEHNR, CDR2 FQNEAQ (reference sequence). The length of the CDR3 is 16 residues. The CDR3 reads CASSREGQLVNQPQHF. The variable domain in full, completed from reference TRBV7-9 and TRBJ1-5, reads DTGVSQNPRHKITKRGQNVTFRCDPISEHNRLYWYRQTLGQGPEFLTYFQNEAQLEKSRLLSDRFSAERPKGSFSTLEIQRTEQGDSAMYLCASSREGQLVNQPQHFGDGTRLSIL.

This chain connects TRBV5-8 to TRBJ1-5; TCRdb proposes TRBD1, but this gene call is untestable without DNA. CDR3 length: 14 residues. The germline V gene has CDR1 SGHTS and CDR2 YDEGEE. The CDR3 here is CASSSRTGNQPQHF. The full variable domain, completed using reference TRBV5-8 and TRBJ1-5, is EAGVTQSPTHLIKTRGQQATLRCSPISGHTSVYWYQQALGLGLQFLLWYDEGEERNRGNFPPRFSGRQFPNYSSELNVNALELEDSALYLCASSSRTGNQPQHFGDGTRLSIL.

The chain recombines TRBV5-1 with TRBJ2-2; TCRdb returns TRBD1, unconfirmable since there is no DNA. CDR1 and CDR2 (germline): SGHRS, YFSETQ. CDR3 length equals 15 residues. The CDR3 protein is CASSGTGLNTGELFF.

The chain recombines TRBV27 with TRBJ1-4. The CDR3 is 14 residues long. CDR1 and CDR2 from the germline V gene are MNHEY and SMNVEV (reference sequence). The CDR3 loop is CASSSSVSDEKLFF.

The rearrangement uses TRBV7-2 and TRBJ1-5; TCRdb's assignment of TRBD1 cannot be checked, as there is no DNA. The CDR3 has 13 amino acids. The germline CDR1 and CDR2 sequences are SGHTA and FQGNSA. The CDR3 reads CASSLTGSQPQHF. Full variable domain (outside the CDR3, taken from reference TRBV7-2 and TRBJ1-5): GAGVSQSPSNKVTEKGKDVELRCDPISGHTALYWYRQSLGQGLEFLIYFQGNSAPDKSGLPSDRFSAERTGGSVSTLTIQRTQQEDSAVYLCASSLTGSQPQHFGDGTRLSIL.

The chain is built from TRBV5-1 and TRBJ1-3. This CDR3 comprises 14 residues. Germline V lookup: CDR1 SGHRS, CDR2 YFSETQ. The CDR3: CASSLANSGNTIYF.

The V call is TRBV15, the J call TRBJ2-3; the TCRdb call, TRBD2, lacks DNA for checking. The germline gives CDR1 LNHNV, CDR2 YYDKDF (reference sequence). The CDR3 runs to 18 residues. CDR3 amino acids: CATSFPWRAGGSTDTQYF. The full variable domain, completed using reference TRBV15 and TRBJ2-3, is DAMVIQNPRYQVTQFGKPVTLSCSQTLNHNVMYWYQQKSSQAPKLLFHYYDKDFNNEADTPDNFQSRRPNTSFCFLDIRSPGLGDTAMYLCATSFPWRAGGSTDTQYFGPGTRLTVL.

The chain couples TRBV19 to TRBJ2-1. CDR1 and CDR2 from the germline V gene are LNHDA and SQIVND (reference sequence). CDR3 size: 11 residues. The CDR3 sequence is CASGWRNEQFF.

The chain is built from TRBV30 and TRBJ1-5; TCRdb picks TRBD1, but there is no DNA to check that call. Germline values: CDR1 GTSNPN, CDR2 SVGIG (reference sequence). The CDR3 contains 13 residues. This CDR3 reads CAWSLEGAQPQHF.

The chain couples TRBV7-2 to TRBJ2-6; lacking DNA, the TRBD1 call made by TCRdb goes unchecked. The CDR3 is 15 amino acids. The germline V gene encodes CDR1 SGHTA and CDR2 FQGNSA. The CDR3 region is CASSLYWGQGNVLTF.

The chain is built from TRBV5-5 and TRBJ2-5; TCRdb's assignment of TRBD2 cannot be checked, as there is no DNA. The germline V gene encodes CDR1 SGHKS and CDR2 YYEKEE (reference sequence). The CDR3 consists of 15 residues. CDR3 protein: CASSSGTSVVETQYF.

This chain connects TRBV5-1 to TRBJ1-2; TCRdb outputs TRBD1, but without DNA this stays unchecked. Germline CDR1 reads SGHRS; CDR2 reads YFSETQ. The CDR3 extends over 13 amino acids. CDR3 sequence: CASSSAGYEGYTF.

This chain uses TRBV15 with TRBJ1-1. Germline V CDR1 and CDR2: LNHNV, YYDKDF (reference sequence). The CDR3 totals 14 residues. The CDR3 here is CATSRERVSTEAFF.

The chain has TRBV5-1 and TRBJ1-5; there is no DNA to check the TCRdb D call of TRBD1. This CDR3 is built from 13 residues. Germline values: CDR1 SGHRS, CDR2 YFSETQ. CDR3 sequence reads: CASAGGPNQPQHF.

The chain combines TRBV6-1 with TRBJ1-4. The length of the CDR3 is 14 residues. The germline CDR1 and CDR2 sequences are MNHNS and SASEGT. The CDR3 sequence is CASREAATNEKLFF.

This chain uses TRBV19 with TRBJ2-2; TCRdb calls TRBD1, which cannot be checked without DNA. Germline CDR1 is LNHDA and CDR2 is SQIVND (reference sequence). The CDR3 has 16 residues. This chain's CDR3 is CASSFDTTGSAGELFF.

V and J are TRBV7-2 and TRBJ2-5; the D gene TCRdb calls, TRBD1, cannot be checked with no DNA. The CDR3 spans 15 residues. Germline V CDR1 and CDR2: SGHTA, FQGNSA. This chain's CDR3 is CASSLAFPVSETQYF.

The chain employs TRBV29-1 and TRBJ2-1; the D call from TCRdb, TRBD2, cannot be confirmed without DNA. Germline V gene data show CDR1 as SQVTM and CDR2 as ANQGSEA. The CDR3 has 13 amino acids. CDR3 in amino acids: CSVAGTSSSEQFF.

CDR3 residues: CASSPSGFEAFF. The chain combines TRBV18 with TRBJ1-1. The germline V gene encodes CDR1 KGHSH and CDR2 LQKENI. The CDR3 length is 12 residues.

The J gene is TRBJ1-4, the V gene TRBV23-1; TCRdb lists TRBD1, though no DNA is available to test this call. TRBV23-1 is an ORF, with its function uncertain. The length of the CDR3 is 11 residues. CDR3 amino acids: CASSGGEKLFF.

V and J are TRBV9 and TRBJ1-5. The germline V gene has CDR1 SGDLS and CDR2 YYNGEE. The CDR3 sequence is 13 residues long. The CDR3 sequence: CASSVDQDQPQHF. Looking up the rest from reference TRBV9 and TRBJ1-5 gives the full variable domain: DSGVTQTPKHLITATGQRVTLRCSPRSGDLSVYWYQQSLDQGLQFLIQYYNGEERAKGNILERFSAQQFPDLHSELNLSSLELGDSALYFCASSVDQDQPQHFGDGTRLSIL.

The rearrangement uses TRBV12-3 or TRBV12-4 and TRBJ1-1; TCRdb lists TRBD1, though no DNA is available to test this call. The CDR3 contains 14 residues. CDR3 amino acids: CASSFSLGGTEAFF.

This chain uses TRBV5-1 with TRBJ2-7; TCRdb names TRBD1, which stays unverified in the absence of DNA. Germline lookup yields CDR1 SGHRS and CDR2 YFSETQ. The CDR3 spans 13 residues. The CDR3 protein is CASSLTSRDEQYF.

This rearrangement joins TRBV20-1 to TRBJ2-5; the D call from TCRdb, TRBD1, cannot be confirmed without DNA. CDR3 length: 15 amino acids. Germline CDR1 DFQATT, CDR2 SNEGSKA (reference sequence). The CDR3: CSASPPGGSQETQYF.

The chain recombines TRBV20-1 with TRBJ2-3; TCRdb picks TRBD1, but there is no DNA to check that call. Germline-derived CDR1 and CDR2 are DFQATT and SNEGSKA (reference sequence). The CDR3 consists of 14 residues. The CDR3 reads CSATLTGGADTQYF.

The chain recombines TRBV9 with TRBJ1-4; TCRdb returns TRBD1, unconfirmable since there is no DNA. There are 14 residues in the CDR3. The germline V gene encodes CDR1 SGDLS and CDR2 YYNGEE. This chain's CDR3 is CASSVKGDYEILFF.